This is a list of T cell receptor beta chains from one sample in a study of T-cell reconstitution after alpha-beta-depleted transplantation in children. TCRdb re-called the PCR reads through MiXCR, storing one row per CDR3 protein. The profile covers approximately 490,000 distinct CDR3 sequences, with around 13% appearing a single time and about 5.4% taken by the ten largest. The specimen was PBMCs from the stem cell graft donor, collected from the stem cell graft. These receptors were obtained from a human donor who donated a stem cell graft to a child with combined immunodeficiency. CDR3s include the opening cysteine and the closing phenylalanine or tryptophan. Each record gives: clone size, V gene, J gene, D gene, CDR3 protein, CDR3 DNA. The D gene is left open where the match is weak. Only some rows state a clone size, as once, few, many or a class for expanded clones.

many	TRBV18	TRBJ2-1	-	CASSAQDEQFF	TGTGCCAGCTCAGCGCAGGATGAGCAGTTCTTC
once	TRBV29-1	TRBJ2-7	-	CSVEEKGDEQYF	TGCAGCGTTGAAGAAAAGGGGGACGAGCAGTACTTC
many	TRBV20-1	TRBJ2-1	TRBD2	CSARVLTSGSINEQFF	TGCAGTGCTAGAGTCCTAACTAGCGGGAGTATCAATGAGCAGTTCTTC
few	TRBV18	TRBJ2-1	TRBD2	CASSPPGGRGNEQFF	TGTGCCAGCTCACCCCCCGGCGGGAGGGGCAATGAGCAGTTCTTC
many	TRBV5-1	TRBJ1-1	-	CASSPRTGRYTEAFF	TGCGCCAGCAGCCCCCGTACAGGGCGGTACACTGAAGCTTTCTTT
many	TRBV28	TRBJ1-5	TRBD1	CASSSTGTGDQPQHF	TGTGCCAGCAGTTCAACCGGGACAGGGGATCAGCCCCAGCATTTT
few	TRBV5-1	TRBJ1-1	TRBD1	CASSPDRVATEAFF	TGCGCCAGCAGCCCCGACAGGGTGGCCACTGAAGCTTTCTTT
many	TRBV20-1	TRBJ2-7	-	CSARAADYEQYF	TGCAGTGCTAGAGCCGCTGATTACGAGCAGTACTTC
-	TRBV6-2/TRBV6-3	TRBJ1-5	TRBD1	CASSPGQVGNQPQHF	TGTGCCAGCAGTCCCGGACAGGTTGGAAATCAGCCCCAGCATTTT
-	TRBV9	TRBJ1-4	-	CASSVGASLGEKLFF	TGTGCCAGCAGCGTAGGGGCCTCTTTGGGTGAAAAACTGTTTTTT
many	TRBV12-3/TRBV12-4	TRBJ1-1	TRBD1	CASSFAGTGGLSTEAFF	TGTGCCAGCAGTTTTGCCGGGACAGGGGGCTTGAGCACTGAAGCTTTCTTT
many	TRBV30	TRBJ1-2	-	CAWSVLVGYGYTF	TGTGCCTGGAGTGTTCTTGTCGGCTATGGCTACACCTTC
many	TRBV4-2	TRBJ2-1	-	CASSPDLSSYNEQFF	TGTGCCAGCAGTCCAGACTTGAGCTCCTACAATGAGCAGTTCTTC
few	TRBV19	TRBJ2-5	TRBD2	CASRLAGGETQYF	TGTGCCAGTAGACTAGCGGGAGGAGAGACCCAGTACTTC
-	TRBV5-1	TRBJ1-4	-	CASTDNEKLFF	TGCGCTTCGACAGATAATGAAAAACTGTTTTTT
-	TRBV7-8	TRBJ2-1	TRBD2	CASSYLAGGWSGSYNEQFF	TGTGCCAGCAGCTACCTAGCGGGAGGGTGGTCAGGGTCCTACAATGAGCAGTTCTTC
-	TRBV12-3/TRBV12-4	TRBJ2-7	-	CASSQSLSSYEQYF	TGTGCCAGCAGTCAGTCACTGAGCTCCTACGAGCAGTACTTC
many	TRBV7-9	TRBJ2-5	TRBD2	CASSSRLSSGVRETQYF	TGTGCCAGCAGCTCACGACTGTCTAGCGGGGTTAGGGAGACCCAGTACTTC